This is a list of T cell receptor beta chains from one sample in a study of B cell selection in AIRE deficiency. This table comes from immunoSEQ multiplex PCR, and its TCRdb copy is limited to in-frame clones, with some not included. This sample has about 25,000 clones; less than 97% occur once, and the top ten carry less than 0.25%. Material: CD4+CD127+ conventional T cells sorted from PBMCs. These receptors all come from a human donor in good health. The CDR3 runs from the conserved cysteine through the conserved F or W. D genes are given only for firm matches.

j_gene: TRBJ1-1; len: 14; d_gene: -; v_gene: TRBV29-1; CDR3nt: TGCAGCGTCGTTGGACGGGCCATGAACACTGAAGCTTTCTTT; CDR3aa: CSVVGRAMNTEAFF
j_gene: TRBJ2-3; len: 14; d_gene: -; v_gene: TRBV5-5; CDR3nt: TGTGCCAGCAGCTGGGGGAGGAACACAGATACGCAGTATTTT; CDR3aa: CASSWGRNTDTQYF
j_gene: TRBJ2-3; len: 18; d_gene: TRBD2; v_gene: TRBV7-8; CDR3nt: TGTGCCAGCAGCTTCCCCTTATTTCTAGCGGGGGGCACAGATACGCAGTATTTT; CDR3aa: CASSFPLFLAGGTDTQYF
j_gene: TRBJ1-3; len: 16; d_gene: -; v_gene: TRBV11-3; CDR3nt: TGTGCCAGCAGCTTAGGACAGAGCCGCTCTGGAAACACCATATATTTT; CDR3aa: CASSLGQSRSGNTIYF
j_gene: TRBJ2-7; len: 14; d_gene: TRBD1; v_gene: TRBV19; CDR3nt: TGTGCCAGTAGTTTAGGACAGGGCCCCTACGAGCAGTACTTC; CDR3aa: CASSLGQGPYEQYF
j_gene: TRBJ1-1; len: 14; d_gene: -; v_gene: TRBV10-2; CDR3nt: TGCGCCAGCAGGCAGGGCCCTTCGAACACTGAAGCTTTCTTT; CDR3aa: CASRQGPSNTEAFF
j_gene: TRBJ2-7; len: 16; d_gene: TRBD2; v_gene: TRBV4-1; CDR3nt: TGCGCCAGCAGCCAAGCCTCTAGCGGTAGACCCTACGAGCAGTACTTC; CDR3aa: CASSQASSGRPYEQYF
j_gene: TRBJ2-3; len: 15; d_gene: TRBD2; v_gene: TRBV25-1; CDR3nt: TGTGCCAGCAGTGGTACTAGCCGGGGGGCAGATACGCAGTATTTT; CDR3aa: CASSGTSRGADTQYF
j_gene: TRBJ2-6; len: 19; d_gene: -; v_gene: TRBV1; CDR3nt: TGCACCAGCAGCCAAGATCCGGGACTAGCTTTGTCTGGGGCCAACGTCCTGACTTTC; CDR3aa: CTSSQDPGLALSGANVLTF
j_gene: TRBJ1-1; len: 15; d_gene: -; v_gene: TRBV5-1; CDR3nt: TGCGCCAGCAGCTTGAGGGGAGGGGAGCGAACTGAAGCTTTCTTT; CDR3aa: CASSLRGGERTEAFF
j_gene: TRBJ1-5; len: 19; d_gene: -; v_gene: TRBV7-8; CDR3nt: TGTGCCAGCAGCTTTCTCCCCTCAGGGGTAGGATTCAGCAATCAGCCCCAGCATTTT; CDR3aa: CASSFLPSGVGFSNQPQHF
j_gene: TRBJ1-1; len: 14; d_gene: -; v_gene: TRBV5-1; CDR3nt: TGCGCCAGCAGCTTGGGAAGGGGTAACACTGAAGCTTTCTTT; CDR3aa: CASSLGRGNTEAFF
j_gene: TRBJ2-5; len: 13; d_gene: -; v_gene: TRBV18; CDR3nt: TGTGCCAGCTCACCTACGGTCCAAGAGACCCAGTACTTC; CDR3aa: CASSPTVQETQYF
j_gene: TRBJ1-6; len: 15; d_gene: -; v_gene: TRBV7-8; CDR3nt: TGTGCCAGCAGCTTAGGAGGAAGGGATAATTCACCCCTCCACTTT; CDR3aa: CASSLGGRDNSPLHF
j_gene: TRBJ2-4; len: 11; d_gene: -; v_gene: TRBV19; CDR3nt: TGTGCCAGTAGTCACGACTGGGGTTGGTACTTC; CDR3aa: CASSHDWGWYF
j_gene: TRBJ2-7; len: 15; d_gene: TRBD2; v_gene: TRBV7-3; CDR3nt: TGTGCCAGCAGCTTAGCGGGAGGTCTTATTGACGAGCAGTACTTC; CDR3aa: CASSLAGGLIDEQYF
j_gene: TRBJ2-5; len: 15; d_gene: TRBD2; v_gene: TRBV19; CDR3nt: TGTGCCAGTAGTATCCGACTAGCGGGGGTACCGACCCAGTACTTC; CDR3aa: CASSIRLAGVPTQYF
j_gene: TRBJ1-1; len: 16; d_gene: -; v_gene: TRBV5-1; CDR3nt: TGCGCCAGCAGTAGGTGGTCGGGGGAAATGAACACTGAAGCTTTCTTT; CDR3aa: CASSRWSGEMNTEAFF
j_gene: TRBJ2-5; len: 18; d_gene: TRBD2; v_gene: TRBV18; CDR3nt: TGTGCCAGCTCACCCGTTCGGACTAGCGGGGGGGCTCAAGAGACCCAGTACTTC; CDR3aa: CASSPVRTSGGAQETQYF
j_gene: TRBJ1-2; len: 12; d_gene: TRBD1; v_gene: TRBV6-1; CDR3nt: TGTGCCAGCAGTTCGACAGGGGCCGGCTACACCTTC; CDR3aa: CASSSTGAGYTF
j_gene: TRBJ2-3; len: 13; d_gene: TRBD2; v_gene: TRBV5-4; CDR3nt: TGTGCCAGCAGCTGGGGGGGGTCAGATACGCAGTATTTT; CDR3aa: CASSWGGSDTQYF
j_gene: TRBJ2-7; len: 17; d_gene: TRBD2; v_gene: TRBV11-3; CDR3nt: TGTGCCAGCAGCCGGGGACTAGCGGGAGGTCCATCCTACGAGCAGTACTTC; CDR3aa: CASSRGLAGGPSYEQYF
j_gene: TRBJ1-5; len: 13; d_gene: -; v_gene: TRBV6-6; CDR3nt: TGTGCCAGCAGTAATCGGTTCAATCAGCCCCAGCATTTT; CDR3aa: CASSNRFNQPQHF
j_gene: TRBJ2-7; len: 15; d_gene: TRBD1; v_gene: TRBV7-9; CDR3nt: TGTGCTAGCAGCCGTTCCGGGACAGGGGTTGGCGAGCAGTACTTC; CDR3aa: CASSRSGTGVGEQYF
j_gene: TRBJ1-2; len: 11; d_gene: -; v_gene: TRBV20-1; CDR3nt: TGCAGTGCCACCTCCCCCTATGGCTACACCTTC; CDR3aa: CSATSPYGYTF
j_gene: TRBJ2-1; len: 14; d_gene: -; v_gene: TRBV13; CDR3nt: TGTGCCAGCAGCTCCAGACTTGTTCAGAATGAGCAGTTCTTC; CDR3aa: CASSSRLVQNEQFF
j_gene: TRBJ1-1; len: 16; d_gene: TRBD1; v_gene: TRBV18; CDR3nt: TGTGCCAGCTCACCACAGGGGGCCAAAAGTGGCACTGAAGCTTTCTTT; CDR3aa: CASSPQGAKSGTEAFF